This entry is about one TCR beta chain. This record comes from a study of blood T cell repertoires in COVID-19. Overall study context: In each case, the material was cDNA or gDNA derived from T cells, B-cell-depleted T cells, or PBMCs.

In the source study's methods: Estimation of nucleated cell counts was performed using reference gene primer amplification. Profiled with immunoSEQ multiplex PCR; TCRdb holds only in-frame clones, not every one. The V and J calls and the clone size are those of that table, but D and trimming were determined from the DNA. The data contain some 200,000 clones, approximately 78% of them seen just once; the ten biggest clones take up about a tenth. The sample consisted of PBMCs or T cells enriched from blood (not recorded which). The receptor's source is a middle-aged man who had recovered from COVID-19.

This CDR3 is CASSFPGQNIQYF. For the CDR3, the DNA is TGTGCCAGCAGTTTTCCGGGACAGAACATTCAGTACTTC. The chain links TRBV27 to TRBJ2-4; 7 bases match TRBD1. The CDR3 is 13 amino acids. CDR1 and CDR2 (germline): MNHEY, SMNVEV (reference sequence). V trimming: 3 bases; J trimming: 7 bases; junction bases outside the gene matches: 3.